The 30 T cell receptor beta chains reported below all come from one sample, sequenced in a study of T cell responses to AZD1222 COVID-19 vaccine. Data came from immunoSEQ multiplex PCR; TCRdb stores just in-frame clones and leaves some out. The table has about 140,000 clones, 89% seen once. Sequencing used peripheral blood, obtained on day 0 of AZD1222 vaccination. These receptors were taken from an adult in good health.

V is TRBV19 and J is TRBJ2-7; a weak D match, TRBD1 (6 bases). CDR1 and CDR2 (germline): LNHDA, SQIVND (reference sequence). This CDR3 has 15 amino acids. V lost 7 bases and J lost 0, with 16 bases in between. The CDR3 coding sequence is TGTGCCAGTACCCAGGGGACGGGTAACTCCTACGAGCAGTACTTC. Protein: CASTQGTGNSYEQYF.

V and J are TRBV4-2 and TRBJ1-4; D remains ambiguous. The CDR3 totals 14 residues. Per the germline V gene, CDR1 is LGHNA and CDR2 is YNFKEQ. V lost 3 bases, J lost 12 bases, and 17 bases lay in between. The CDR3 coding sequence is TGTGCCAGCAGCCACCCCAGCCGGCCGGCGGAACTGTTTTTT. Protein product: CASSHPSRPAELFF.

The chain joins TRBV6-5 to TRBJ1-3; a weak D match, TRBD1 (5 bases). This CDR3 is built from 15 residues. V lost 4 bases to trimming and J lost 0 bases, with 10 bases between them. Per germline, CDR1 MNHEY and CDR2 SVGAGI. This CDR3 is CASSSRVNSGNTIYF. The CDR3 DNA is TGTGCCAGCAGTTCCAGGGTCAACTCTGGAAACACCATATATTTT.

The rearrangement links TRBV7-6 to TRBJ2-1, with a weak D call TRBD2 (6 bases). This CDR3 contains 16 residues. Germline V lookup: CDR1 SGHVS, CDR2 FNYEAQ. The V end lost 5 bases, the J end lost 4 bases, and 18 bases lay between the germline ends. Here the CDR3 reads CASSPLGGEVYNEQFF. The CDR3, as DNA: TGTGCCAGCAGCCCCCTTGGAGGGGAGGTGTACAATGAGCAGTTCTTC. The full variable domain, in which reference TRBV7-6 and TRBJ2-1 provide the parts outside the CDR3, is GAGVSQSPRYKVTKRGQDVALRCDPISGHVSLYWYRQALGQGPEFLTYFNYEAQQDKSGLPNDRFSAERPEGSISTLTIQRTEQRDSAMYRCASSPLGGEVYNEQFFGPGTRLTVL.

The J gene is TRBJ2-4, the V gene TRBV5-1; D is perhaps TRBD2 (5 bases). Trimming left V 1 base short and J 0 bases short, with 14 bases between. The CDR3 sequence is 17 residues long. The germline V gene encodes CDR1 SGHRS and CDR2 YFSETQ. CDR3 sequence reads: CASSLTGLPIAKNIQYF. In DNA form, the CDR3 reads TGCGCCAGCAGCTTGACCGGACTTCCCATAGCCAAAAACATTCAGTACTTC. Full variable domain (outside the CDR3, taken from reference TRBV5-1 and TRBJ2-4): KAGVTQTPRYLIKTRGQQVTLSCSPISGHRSVSWYQQTPGQGLQFLFEYFSETQRNKGNFPGRFSGRQFSNSRSEMNVSTLELGDSALYLCASSLTGLPIAKNIQYFGAGTRLSVL.

A single count supports this clone. The rearrangement uses TRBV11-2 and TRBJ2-1; D might be TRBD2 (5 bases). V lost 3 bases to trimming and J lost 5 bases, with 17 bases between them. In germline, CDR1 is SGHAT, CDR2 FQNNGV. CDR3 length: 16 residues. CDR3 protein: CASSFGPLRVHNEQFF. As DNA, the CDR3 is TGTGCCAGCAGCTTCGGGCCCCTGAGGGTCCACAATGAGCAGTTCTTC.

The CDR3 DNA reads TGTGCCTGGAGTGTACCCGGGAGGTCGTTCTTC. This sequence encodes CAWSVPGRSFF. The chain uses TRBV30 and TRBJ2-1; the match to TRBD2 covers 7 bases. V shed 0 bases, J shed 15 bases, and the junction held 5 bases outside the gene matches. Germline V gene lookup returns CDR1 GTSNPN and CDR2 SVGIG (reference sequence). The CDR3 covers 11 residues.

V is TRBV10-2 and J is TRBJ2-3, with D hard to call. Germline V lookup: CDR1 WSHSY, CDR2 SAAADI. This CDR3 is built from 14 residues. V lost 8 bases to trimming and J lost 3 bases, with 15 bases between them. CDR3 amino acids: CASCEPPRTDTQYF. Here the CDR3 DNA reads TGCGCCAGCTGCGAACCCCCCAGGACAGATACGCAGTATTTT.

This sequence joins TRBV5-6 and TRBJ1-1; a weak D match, TRBD1 (6 bases). The length of the CDR3 is 15 residues. The germline CDR1 and CDR2 sequences are SGHDT and YYEEEE. V shed 4 bases and J shed 4 bases, with 17 bases lying between them. CDR3 coding DNA: TGTGCCAGCAGCCCCTCGAACAGGGAGGCCACTGAAGCTTTCTTT. Protein product: CASSPSNREATEAFF.

The chain carries TRBV9 and TRBJ2-2; D not certain. Germline V gene data show CDR1 as SGDLS and CDR2 as YYNGEE. The CDR3 is 16 amino acids. V lost 0 bases and J 0 bases, leaving 9 bases between the germline ends. The CDR3 here is CASSVVVYPNTGELFF. The DNA for the CDR3 is TGTGCCAGCAGCGTAGTGGTCTACCCGAACACCGGGGAGCTGTTTTTT.

The chain joins TRBV7-8 to TRBJ1-5, with TRBD1 identical over 9 bases. V lost 5 bases and J lost 2; bases outside the gene matches: 7. There are 16 residues in the CDR3. Germline loops: CDR1 SGHVS, CDR2 FQNEAQ. CDR3 region: CASSLGTGNGNQPQHF. Written as DNA, the CDR3 is TGTGCCAGCAGCCTCGGGACAGGGAACGGCAATCAGCCCCAGCATTTT.

The chain recombines TRBV4-3 with TRBJ2-3, with D unclear. The germline V and J ends were trimmed by 4 bases and 4 bases, with 9 bases remaining between them. This CDR3 region has 13 residues. Germline V gene sequence: CDR1 LGHNA, CDR2 YSLEER. CDR3 in amino acids: CASSLTPPDTQYF. In nucleotides, the CDR3 is TGCGCCAGCAGCCTTACCCCGCCAGATACGCAGTATTTT.

V and J are TRBV6-2 or TRBV6-3 and TRBJ2-3, with 7 bases aligning to TRBD1. CDR1 and CDR2 from the germline V gene are MNHEY and SVGEGT. This CDR3 comprises 15 residues. J was trimmed by 3 bases and V by 2 bases; bases with no gene match: 5. CDR3 sequence: CASSYRDSLTDTQYF. The CDR3 DNA reads TGTGCCAGCAGTTACCGGGACAGTCTTACAGATACGCAGTATTTT.

The V and J genes are TRBV3-1 (or the pseudogene TRBV3-2) and TRBJ2-4; weak D call: TRBD2 (5 bases). Between the trimmed V and J ends, which lost 0 bases and 8 bases, there was a span of 11 bases. The CDR3 extends over 14 amino acids. Germline-derived CDR1 and CDR2 are LGHDT and YNNKEL (reference sequence). CDR3 DNA: TGTGCCAGCAGCCAAGATCCTACGGGGTACATTCAGTACTTC. This codes for CASSQDPTGYIQYF.

As to this clone: At one end, the junction sequence differs from germline, possibly due to a read error. This chain joins TRBV25-1 and TRBJ2-7; TRBD1 is a possible D gene (5 bases). This CDR3 has 12 residues. Germline V gene data show CDR1 as MGHDK and CDR2 as SYGVNS. The CDR3: CWGRERCYEQYF. The CDR3 DNA is TGCTGGGGCAGAGAAAGGTGTTACGAGCAGTACTTC.

A single count supports this clone. V is TRBV6-2 or TRBV6-3 and J is TRBJ2-4, with D possibly being TRBD1 or TRBD2 (5 bases each). The CDR3 covers 14 residues. Germline CDR1 and CDR2: MNHEY and SVGEGT. V gave up 6 bases and J gave up 2 bases, with 11 bases separating them. CDR3 in amino acids: CASSGDETKNIQYF. The CDR3 nucleotides read TGTGCCAGCAGCGGGGACGAAACCAAAAACATTCAGTACTTC.

The chain carries TRBV19 and TRBJ1-1, with 7 bases aligning to TRBD1. Germline lookup yields CDR1 LNHDA and CDR2 SQIVND (reference sequence). Trimming took 4 bases from V and 10 from J; bases not matched to a gene: 12. The CDR3 runs to 14 residues. The CDR3 here is CASSTPTRGPGAFF. The CDR3 DNA follows: TGTGCCAGTAGTACCCCGACAAGGGGGCCCGGAGCTTTCTTT.

The chain joins TRBV6-5 to TRBJ2-1, with 8 bases matching TRBD2. CDR3 length: 14 amino acids. V was pared by 7 bases and J by 7 bases, with 9 bases of the junction left unmatched. Germline lookup yields CDR1 MNHEY and CDR2 SVGAGI. The DNA of the CDR3 is TGTGCCAGCACCCTCGGGGGGGCCTGGAATGAGCAGTTCTTC. It specifies CASTLGGAWNEQFF.

The chain links TRBV7-9 to TRBJ2-5; tentatively, D is TRBD1 (5 bases). CDR1 and CDR2 (germline): SEHNR, FQNEAQ (reference sequence). The CDR3 loop spans 15 amino acids. The V and J ends lost 5 bases and 5 bases respectively, with 18 bases between them. As DNA, the CDR3 is TGTGCCAGCAGCCGTGGGGCCACAGTCTGGGAGACCCAGTACTTC. Protein product: CASSRGATVWETQYF.

This rearrangement joins TRBV6-1 to TRBJ1-2; D may be TRBD1 (5 bases). The V gene lost 0 bases and the J gene lost 4 bases, with 12 bases spanning the gap. This CDR3 spans 15 amino acids. The germline gives CDR1 MNHNS, CDR2 SASEGT. CDR3 in DNA: TGTGCCAGCAGTGAAGCCTCGGGACGCCCCTATGGCTACACCTTC. Residues: CASSEASGRPYGYTF.

This chain connects TRBV27 to TRBJ2-7, with 9 bases identical to TRBD1. Unmatched junction bases numbered 11, after V lost 5 bases and J lost 3 bases. Germline V gives CDR1 MNHEY, CDR2 SMNVEV (reference sequence). CDR3 length equals 16 residues. The CDR3 bases are TGTGCCAGCAGTCTGATAACAGGGGGCGGGGTCTACGAGCAGTACTTC. It translates to CASSLITGGGVYEQYF.

The chain recombines TRBV7-8 with TRBJ1-1; TRBD1 is a possible D gene (6 bases). Germline CDR1 is SGHVS and CDR2 is FQNEAQ. V lost 3 bases and J lost 0, with 11 bases in between. The CDR3 has 15 residues. In nucleotides, the CDR3 is TGTGCCAGCAGCTTTACGGGACACCTGAACACTGAAGCTTTCTTT. The encoded protein is CASSFTGHLNTEAFF.

The chain combines TRBV3-1 (or the pseudogene TRBV3-2) with TRBJ2-5, with 10 nucleotides matching TRBD1. V shed 2 bases, J shed 7 bases, and the junction held 7 bases outside the gene matches. CDR3 length equals 15 residues. Germline assignment: CDR1 LGHDT and CDR2 YNNKEL (reference sequence). The CDR3 nucleotides are TGTGCCAGCAGCCAAACCGGGACAGGGGAAGGGACCCAGTACTTC. It yields the protein CASSQTGTGEGTQYF.

V gene TRBV14 combines with J gene TRBJ1-6; D is ambiguous. Looked up from germline, CDR1 is SGHDN and CDR2 is FVKESK. V lost 1 base and J 9 bases, leaving 13 bases between the germline ends. The CDR3 loop spans 15 amino acids. The CDR3, as DNA: TGTGCCAGCAGCCAAGGATCAAGGAAGGCTTCACCCCTCCACTTT. The encoded protein is CASSQGSRKASPLHF.

The chain has TRBV2 and TRBJ1-4, with D perhaps TRBD1 (6 bases). The closer fit of TRBJ2-2 to the DNA end suggests the J call may be wrong. CDR3 length: 14 residues. Looked up from germline, CDR1 is SNHLY and CDR2 is FYNNEI. The CDR3 loop reads CASSPGHVVGELFF. In DNA, the CDR3 is TGTGCCAGCAGTCCGGGACATGTAGTGGGGGAGCTGTTTTTT.

The rearrangement joins TRBV5-8 to TRBJ1-4, with a possible D match to TRBD1 (5 bases). Trimming removed 4 bases from V and 1 base from J, with 11 bases in between. The CDR3 is made up of 15 amino acids. Germline values: CDR1 SGHTS, CDR2 YDEGEE. The CDR3 sequence: CASSRGRGTNEKLFF. The CDR3 DNA is TGTGCCAGCAGCCGGGGACGGGGAACTAATGAAAAACTGTTTTTT.

The V and J genes are TRBV9 and TRBJ2-7; 12 nucleotides agree with TRBD2. This CDR3 spans 15 amino acids. V was clipped by 3 bases and J by 1 base; unmatched bases: 2. The germline gives CDR1 SGDLS, CDR2 YYNGEE. CDR3 loop: CASSGGTSGSYEQYF. CDR3 sequence (DNA): TGTGCCAGCAGCGGGGGGACTAGCGGGTCCTACGAGCAGTACTTC. Variable domain in full (rest from reference TRBV9 and TRBJ2-7): DSGVTQTPKHLITATGQRVTLRCSPRSGDLSVYWYQQSLDQGLQFLIQYYNGEERAKGNILERFSAQQFPDLHSELNLSSLELGDSALYFCASSGGTSGSYEQYFGPGTRLTVT.

This rearrangement joins TRBV6-5 to TRBJ2-2; weak D call: TRBD2 (5 bases). The CDR3 is 16 residues long. The V and J ends lost 2 bases and 0 bases respectively, with 10 bases between them. Germline lookup yields CDR1 MNHEY and CDR2 SVGAGI. The CDR3 sequence is CASSYPMGANTGELFF. The CDR3 nucleotides read TGTGCCAGCAGTTACCCCATGGGAGCGAACACCGGGGAGCTGTTTTTT.

The rearrangement joins TRBV7-6 to TRBJ1-2, with 8 bases identical to TRBD1. There are 16 residues in the CDR3. Germline trimming cut 1 base from V and 4 bases from J; bases unmatched to any gene: 8. Germline V gene sequence: CDR1 SGHVS, CDR2 FNYEAQ. The CDR3 coding sequence is TGTGCCAGCAGCTTAGGCGTTGGGGACAGGAGCTATGGCTACACCTTC. Translating it yields CASSLGVGDRSYGYTF. Drawing the rest from reference TRBV7-6 and TRBJ1-2, the complete variable domain is GAGVSQSPRYKVTKRGQDVALRCDPISGHVSLYWYRQALGQGPEFLTYFNYEAQQDKSGLPNDRFSAERPEGSISTLTIQRTEQRDSAMYRCASSLGVGDRSYGYTFGSGTRLTVV.

Only a few counts were recorded for this clone. This chain uses TRBV29-1 with TRBJ2-7; D unresolved. Per germline, CDR1 SQVTM and CDR2 ANQGSEA. The V gene lost 4 bases and the J gene lost 3 bases, with 19 bases spanning the gap. The length of the CDR3 is 15 residues. Written as DNA, the CDR3 is TGCAGCGTTGTATTAGGCGGAAAACCCCTCTACGAGCAGTACTTC. This sequence encodes CSVVLGGKPLYEQYF.